Below, 11 T cell receptor beta chains from the same sample are listed, as sequenced in a study of CXCR3-negative and CXCR3-positive naive CD8 T cells. The authors made the TRB cDNA libraries by 5' RACE using UMI labels. TCRdb re-analyzed the 5' RACE reads; it lists each CDR3 protein once, without DNA. This table lists about 43,000 distinct CDR3 sequences. Sequencing input: memory CD8+ T cells from blood. Receptor source: a human donor in good health. Some clones in this sample may be carry-over from other donors' samples.

This sequence joins TRBV24-1 and TRBJ2-1. Germline CDR1 is KGHDR and CDR2 is SFDVKD. This CDR3 spans 12 amino acids. The CDR3 loop reads CATSDSYNEQFF.

V and J are TRBV12-3 or TRBV12-4 and TRBJ1-1; TCRdb's D call of TRBD1 is untestable without DNA. There are 11 residues in the CDR3. CDR3: CASTLGTEAFF.

The J gene is TRBJ2-1, the V gene TRBV10-3; the TRBD1 assignment by TCRdb is unverifiable without DNA. CDR3 length equals 15 residues. CDR1 is ENHRY, CDR2 SYGVKD, per germline. This CDR3 is CAISESGPAPNEQFF.

V gene TRBV7-2 combines with J gene TRBJ1-1; the TCRdb call, TRBD1, lacks DNA for checking. The CDR3 length is 13 residues. Germline V gene sequence: CDR1 SGHTA, CDR2 FQGNSA. CDR3 protein: CASSLVRETEAFF.

V and J are TRBV5-6 and TRBJ2-1; without DNA, the TCRdb call of TRBD2 cannot be checked. This CDR3 is 17 amino acids long. Germline CDR1 reads SGHDT; CDR2 reads YYEEEE. The CDR3 is CASSLGGLAAPYNEQFF.

This sequence joins TRBV6-2 or TRBV6-3 and TRBJ2-2. The CDR3 consists of 13 residues. Germline V gives CDR1 MNHEY, CDR2 SVGEGT. CDR3 region: CASSDSDTGELFF.

The chain couples TRBV11-3 to TRBJ2-5. The CDR3 loop spans 13 amino acids. From germline, CDR1 is SGHNT and CDR2 YENEEA. CDR3 sequence: CASSLTDQETQYF.

The J gene is TRBJ2-1, the V gene TRBV28; TCRdb returns TRBD1, unconfirmable since there is no DNA. From germline, CDR1 is MDHEN and CDR2 SYDVKM. This CDR3 spans 14 amino acids. The CDR3 protein is CARNDRPTYNEQFF.

This chain links TRBV5-1 with TRBJ1-5; TCRdb indicates TRBD1, and absent DNA this call remains unverified. The CDR3 contains 16 residues. Germline V gives CDR1 SGHRS, CDR2 YFSETQ. The CDR3 here is CASSFGQGLLDQPQHF.

The J gene is TRBJ1-1, the V gene TRBV9. The germline V gene has CDR1 SGDLS and CDR2 YYNGEE. The CDR3 runs to 13 residues. CDR3: CASSGGVSGEAFF.

V is TRBV7-9 and J is TRBJ2-7; TCRdb's D call of TRBD1 is untestable without DNA. Germline assignment: CDR1 SEHNR and CDR2 FQNEAQ (reference sequence). The CDR3 length is 14 residues. This CDR3 is CASTGDRDLYEQYF. Full variable domain (rest looked up from reference TRBV7-9 and TRBJ2-7): DTGVSQNPRHKITKRGQNVTFRCDPISEHNRLYWYRQTLGQGPEFLTYFQNEAQLEKSRLLSDRFSAERPKGSFSTLEIQRTEQGDSAMYLCASTGDRDLYEQYFGPGTRLTVT.